This TCR beta chain was retrieved from a study of CD4+ T cells in melanoma. Per germline, CDR1 SGHDN and CDR2 FVKESK. This CDR3 spans 16 amino acids. V shed 7 bases, J shed 3 bases, and the junction held 7 bases outside the gene matches. Clones were read by immunoSEQ multiplex PCR, and TCRdb kept only the in-frame ones, dropping some. The data hold about 140,000 clones, with about nine tenths observed a single time. The chain uses TRBV14 and TRBJ2-2; TRBD2 matches 11 bases. This receptor was obtained from a human donor with melanoma. In nucleotides, the CDR3 is TGTGCCAGCATACTACTAGCGGGGGTAGACACCGGGGAGCTGTTTTTT. Its protein product is CASILLAGVDTGELFF. Based on the CDR3 plus reference TRBV14 and TRBJ2-2, the full variable domain is EAGVTQFPSHSVIEKGQTVTLRCDPISGHDNLYWYRRVMGKEIKFLLHFVKESKQDESGMPNNRFLAERTGGTYSTLKVQPAELEDSGVYFCASILLAGVDTGELFFGEGSRLTVL.